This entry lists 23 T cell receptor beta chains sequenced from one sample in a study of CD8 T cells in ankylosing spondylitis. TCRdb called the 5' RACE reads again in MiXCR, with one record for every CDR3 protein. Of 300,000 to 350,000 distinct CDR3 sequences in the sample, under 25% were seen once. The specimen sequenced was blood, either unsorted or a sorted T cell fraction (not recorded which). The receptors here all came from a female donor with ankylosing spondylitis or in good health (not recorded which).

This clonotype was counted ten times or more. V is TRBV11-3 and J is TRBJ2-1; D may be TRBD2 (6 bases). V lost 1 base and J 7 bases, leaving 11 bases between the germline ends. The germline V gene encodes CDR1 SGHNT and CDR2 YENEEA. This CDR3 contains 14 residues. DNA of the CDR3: TGTGCCAGCAGCTTAGGAGGCGGGATGAATGAGCAGTTCTTC. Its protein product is CASSLGGGMNEQFF.

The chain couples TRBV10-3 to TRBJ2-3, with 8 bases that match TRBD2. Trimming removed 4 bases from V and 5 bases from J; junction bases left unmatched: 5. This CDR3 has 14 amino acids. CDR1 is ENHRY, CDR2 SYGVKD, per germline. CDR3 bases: TGTGCCATCAGTGTCTCGGGAGGGGTAGATACGCAGTATTTT. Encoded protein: CAISVSGGVDTQYF.

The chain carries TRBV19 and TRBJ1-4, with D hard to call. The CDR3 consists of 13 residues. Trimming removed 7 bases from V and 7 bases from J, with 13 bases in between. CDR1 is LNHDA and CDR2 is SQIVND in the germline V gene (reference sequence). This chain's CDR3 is CASTGRPGEKLFF. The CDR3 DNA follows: TGTGCCAGTACCGGACGGCCCGGTGAAAAACTGTTTTTT.

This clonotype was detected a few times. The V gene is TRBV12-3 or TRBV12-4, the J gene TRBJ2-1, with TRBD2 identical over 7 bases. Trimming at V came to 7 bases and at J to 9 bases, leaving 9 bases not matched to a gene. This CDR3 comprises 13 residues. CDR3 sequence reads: CASTMGGIREQFF. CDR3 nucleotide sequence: TGTGCCAGCACCATGGGGGGGATACGTGAGCAGTTCTTC.

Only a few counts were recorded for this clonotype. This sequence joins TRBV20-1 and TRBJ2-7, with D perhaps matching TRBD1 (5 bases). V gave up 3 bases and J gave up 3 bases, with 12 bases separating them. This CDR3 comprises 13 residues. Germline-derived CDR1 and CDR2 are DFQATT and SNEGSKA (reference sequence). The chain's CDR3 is CSARGWTSYEQYF. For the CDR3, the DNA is TGCAGTGCTAGGGGTTGGACAAGCTACGAGCAGTACTTC.

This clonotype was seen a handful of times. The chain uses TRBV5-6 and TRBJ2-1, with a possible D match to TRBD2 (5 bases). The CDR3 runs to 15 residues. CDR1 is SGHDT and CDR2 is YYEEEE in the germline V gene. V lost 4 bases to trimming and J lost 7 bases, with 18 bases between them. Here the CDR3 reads CASSLLRRPRNEQFF. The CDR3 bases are TGTGCCAGCAGCCTTTTGAGGAGGCCGAGGAATGAGCAGTTCTTC.

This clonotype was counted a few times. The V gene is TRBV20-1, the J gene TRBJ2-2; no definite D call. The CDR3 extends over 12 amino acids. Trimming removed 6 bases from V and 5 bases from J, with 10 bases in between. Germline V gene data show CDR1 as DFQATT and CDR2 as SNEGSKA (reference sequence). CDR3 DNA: TGCAGTGCCGCCAGTGTTACCGGGGAGCTGTTTTTT. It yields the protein CSAASVTGELFF.

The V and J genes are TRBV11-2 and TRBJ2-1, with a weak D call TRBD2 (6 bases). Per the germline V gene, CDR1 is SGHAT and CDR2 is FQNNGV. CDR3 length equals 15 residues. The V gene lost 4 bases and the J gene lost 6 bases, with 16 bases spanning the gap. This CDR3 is CASSSRRLGSNEQFF. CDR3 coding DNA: TGTGCCAGCAGCTCCCGCCGACTAGGTTCCAATGAGCAGTTCTTC.

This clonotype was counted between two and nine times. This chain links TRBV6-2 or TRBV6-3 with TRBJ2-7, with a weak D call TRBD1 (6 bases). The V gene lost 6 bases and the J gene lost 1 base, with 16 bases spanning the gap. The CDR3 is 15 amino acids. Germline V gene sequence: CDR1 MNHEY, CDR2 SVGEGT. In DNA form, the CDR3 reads TGTGCCAGCAGCATCGAGACAGGTTATTCCTACGAGCAGTACTTC. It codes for CASSIETGYSYEQYF.

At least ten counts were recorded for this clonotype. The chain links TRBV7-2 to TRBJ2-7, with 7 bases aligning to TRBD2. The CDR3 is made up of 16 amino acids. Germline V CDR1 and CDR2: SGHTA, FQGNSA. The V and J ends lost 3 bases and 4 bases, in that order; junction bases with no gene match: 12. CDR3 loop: CASSFLPTSYTYEQYF. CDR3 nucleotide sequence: TGTGCCAGCAGCTTCCTACCGACTAGCTATACTTACGAGCAGTACTTC.

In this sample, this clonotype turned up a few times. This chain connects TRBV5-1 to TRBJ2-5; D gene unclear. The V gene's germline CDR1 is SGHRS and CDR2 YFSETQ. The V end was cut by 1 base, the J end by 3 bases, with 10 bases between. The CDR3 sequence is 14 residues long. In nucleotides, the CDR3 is TGCGCCAGCAGCTTGTTAGTTGGGGAAGAGACCCAGTACTTC. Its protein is CASSLLVGEETQYF.

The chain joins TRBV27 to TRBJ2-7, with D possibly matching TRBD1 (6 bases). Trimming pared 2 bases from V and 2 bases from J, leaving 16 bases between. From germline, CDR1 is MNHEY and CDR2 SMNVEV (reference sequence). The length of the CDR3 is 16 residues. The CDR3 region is CASSLTSTGLAYEQYF. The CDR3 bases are TGTGCCAGCAGTTTAACGTCGACAGGCCTTGCCTACGAGCAGTACTTC.

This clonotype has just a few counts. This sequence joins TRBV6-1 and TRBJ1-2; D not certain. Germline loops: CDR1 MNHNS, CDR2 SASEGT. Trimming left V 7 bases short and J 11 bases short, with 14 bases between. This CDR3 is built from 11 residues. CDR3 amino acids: CASTPGGRYTF. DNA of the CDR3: TGTGCCAGCACCCCTGGTGGAAGGTACACCTTC.

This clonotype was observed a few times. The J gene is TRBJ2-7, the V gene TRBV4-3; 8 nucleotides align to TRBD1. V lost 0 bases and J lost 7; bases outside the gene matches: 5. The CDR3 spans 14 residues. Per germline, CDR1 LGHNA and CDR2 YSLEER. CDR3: CASSQETGVGEQYF. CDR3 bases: TGCGCCAGCAGCCAAGAGACAGGGGTGGGGGAGCAGTACTTC.

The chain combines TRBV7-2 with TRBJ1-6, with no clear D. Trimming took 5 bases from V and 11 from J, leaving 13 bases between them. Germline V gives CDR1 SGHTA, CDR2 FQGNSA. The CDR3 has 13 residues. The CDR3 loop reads CASSPGPIPPLHF. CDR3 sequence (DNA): TGTGCCAGCAGCCCCGGACCGATTCCACCCCTCCACTTT.

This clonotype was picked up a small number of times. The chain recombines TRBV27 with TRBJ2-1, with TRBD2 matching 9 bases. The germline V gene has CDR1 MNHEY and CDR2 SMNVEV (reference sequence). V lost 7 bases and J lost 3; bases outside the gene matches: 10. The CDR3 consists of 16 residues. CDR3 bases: TGTGCCAGCACCCCGAGAGCGGGAGGACTCTACAATGAGCAGTTCTTC. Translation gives CASTPRAGGLYNEQFF.

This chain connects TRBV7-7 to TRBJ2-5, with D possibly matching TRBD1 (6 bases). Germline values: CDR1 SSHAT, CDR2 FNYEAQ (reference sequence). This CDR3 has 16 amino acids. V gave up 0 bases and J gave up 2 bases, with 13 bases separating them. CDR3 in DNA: TGTGCCAGCAGCTTAGCGGGGGCTGGCGGTCAAGAGACCCAGTACTTC. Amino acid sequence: CASSLAGAGGQETQYF.

Here the CDR3 reads CASSTRLEVEYF. In nucleotides, the CDR3 is TGTGCCAGCAGTACTCGACTCGAGGTTGAGTATTTT. This chain uses TRBV6-5 with TRBJ2-3; no clear D. Between the trimmed V and J ends, which lost 5 bases and 13 bases, there was a span of 16 bases. The CDR3 consists of 12 residues. Germline V gene lookup returns CDR1 MNHEY and CDR2 SVGAGI.

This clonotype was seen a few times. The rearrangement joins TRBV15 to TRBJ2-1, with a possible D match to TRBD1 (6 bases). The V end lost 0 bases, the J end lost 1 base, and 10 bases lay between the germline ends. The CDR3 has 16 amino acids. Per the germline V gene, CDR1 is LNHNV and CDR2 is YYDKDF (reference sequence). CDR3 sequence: CATSRDSRGSYNEQFF. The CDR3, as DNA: TGTGCCACCAGCAGAGATAGCAGGGGTTCCTACAATGAGCAGTTCTTC.

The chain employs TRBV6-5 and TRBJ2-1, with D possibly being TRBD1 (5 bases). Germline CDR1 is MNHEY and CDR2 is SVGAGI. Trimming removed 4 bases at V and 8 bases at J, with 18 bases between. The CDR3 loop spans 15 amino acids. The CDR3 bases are TGTGCCAGCAGTTCGCCGACCCAGGGTTTGCATGAGCAGTTCTTC. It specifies CASSSPTQGLHEQFF.

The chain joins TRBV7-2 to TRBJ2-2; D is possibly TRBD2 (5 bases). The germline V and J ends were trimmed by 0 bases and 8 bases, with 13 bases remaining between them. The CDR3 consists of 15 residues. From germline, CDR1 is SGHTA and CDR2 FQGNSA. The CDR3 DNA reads TGTGCCAGCAGCTTAGCGGGAGTGGTATTAGGGGAGCTGTTTTTT. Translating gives CASSLAGVVLGELFF.

The CDR3 DNA reads TGTGCCAGCAGAGAGCGCCGGACTAGCGGGAAAAAGACCCAGTACTTC. It translates to CASRERRTSGKKTQYF. The V gene is TRBV6-1, the J gene TRBJ2-5; 12 nucleotides match TRBD2. The V gene end was trimmed by 6 bases and the J gene end by 6 bases; junction bases not matched to a gene: 11. Germline V gene data show CDR1 as MNHNS and CDR2 as SASEGT. CDR3 length: 16 amino acids.

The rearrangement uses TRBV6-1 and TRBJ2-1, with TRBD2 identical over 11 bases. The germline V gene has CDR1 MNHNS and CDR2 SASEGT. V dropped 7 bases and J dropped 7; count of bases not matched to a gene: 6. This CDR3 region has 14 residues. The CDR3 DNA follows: TGTGCCAGCACAACTAGCGGGAGAAGGAATGAGCAGTTCTTC. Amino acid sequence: CASTTSGRRNEQFF.